This T cell receptor beta chain derives from a study of Ad26.COV2.S vaccination and SARS-CoV-2 variants. Per germline, CDR1 LNHDA and CDR2 SQIVND (reference sequence). V lost 2 bases and J lost 2, with 13 bases in between. The CDR3 covers 16 residues. Profiled with immunoSEQ multiplex PCR; TCRdb holds only in-frame clones, not every one. The table includes some 250,000 clones, approximately 88% detected once. Treatment noted: around 19 received Ad26.COV2.S at low or high dose, single or two shots; several received placebo; per-sample allocation not given. Sample collection was performed on day 63 after the first vaccine or placebo injection.

This material consisted of peripheral blood, taken in a trial of Ad26.COV2.S vaccine versus placebo. The source of this sequence is a person between 18 and 65 years old who received the Ad26.COV2.S COVID-19 vaccine or a placebo. This chain uses TRBV19 with TRBJ2-1; possibly TRBD2 for D (6 bases). The CDR3 nucleotides are TGTGCCAGTAGTATACAATTGGGGGGAGCCTACAATGAGCAGTTCTTC. It translates to CASSIQLGGAYNEQFF.